What follows are 30 T cell receptor beta chains derived from one specimen sequenced in a study of cytomegalovirus exposure and HLA in healthy donors. PCR amplification relied on 60 Vbeta primers (plus 13 Jbeta primers). This table comes from immunoSEQ multiplex PCR, and its TCRdb copy is limited to in-frame clones, with some not included. The sample lists 160,000 or so clones, 70% to 85% occurring once. Sequencing input: PBMCs. The receptors stem from a man aged 45-65 years in good health and CMV-seropositive.

The chain is built from TRBV6-5 and TRBJ2-7; tentatively, D is TRBD1 (8 bases). Germline V gene data show CDR1 as MNHEY and CDR2 as SVGAGI. With 2 bases removed from V and 2 bases from J, the gap between germline ends came to 16 bases. CDR3 length: 16 residues. In DNA form, the CDR3 reads TGTGCCAGCAGTTACGGCGCACAGGGGGGGACCTACGAGCAGTACTTC. Its translation is CASSYGAQGGTYEQYF.

The chain carries TRBV7-2 and TRBJ2-3; 11 bases are a match to TRBD2. This CDR3 spans 19 amino acids. CDR1 is SGHTA, CDR2 FQGNSA, per germline. J was trimmed by 5 bases and V by 3 bases; bases with no gene match: 16. The CDR3 reads CASSLGPSSGRAEGDTQYF. The CDR3 DNA reads as TGTGCCAGCAGCTTGGGACCGAGTAGCGGGAGGGCTGAGGGAGATACGCAGTATTTT.

V usage is TRBV18 and J usage is TRBJ1-2; tentative D call: TRBD1 (6 bases). Germline-derived CDR1 and CDR2 are KGHSH and LQKENI. The ends were cut back, 1 base at V and 7 bases at J, with 13 bases in the middle. The CDR3 sequence is 14 residues long. CDR3 bases: TGTGCCAGCTCACCACAGAACAGGGATCGTGGCTACACCTTC. Translation gives CASSPQNRDRGYTF. Together with reference TRBV18 and TRBJ1-2, the CDR3 gives the full variable domain: NAGVMQNPRHLVRRRGQEARLRCSPMKGHSHVYWYRQLPEEGLKFMVYLQKENIIDESGMPKERFSAEFPKEGPSILRIQQVVRGDSAAYFCASSPQNRDRGYTFGSGTRLTVV.

The rearrangement joins TRBV5-1 to TRBJ1-2; 9 bases fit TRBD1. Germline V CDR1 and CDR2: SGHRS, YFSETQ. The V gene end was trimmed by 4 bases and the J gene end by 4 bases; junction bases not matched to a gene: 11. The CDR3 loop spans 16 amino acids. CDR3 in DNA: TGCGCCAGCAGCCCGGGACAGGGACCAACTGGCTATGGCTACACCTTC. It specifies CASSPGQGPTGYGYTF.

The CDR3 region is CATREGGGVNQPQHF. In DNA form, the CDR3 reads TGTGCCACCCGGGAGGGAGGAGGGGTAAATCAGCCCCAGCATTTT. The V gene is TRBV6-1, the J gene TRBJ1-5, with D perhaps TRBD1 (5 bases). This CDR3 has 15 residues. CDR1 is MNHNS and CDR2 is SASEGT in the germline V gene. V was shortened by 10 bases and J by 4 bases, with 20 bases between the two germline ends.

V is TRBV19 and J is TRBJ1-4; D is possibly TRBD1 (5 bases). The V and J ends lost 7 bases and 0 bases respectively, with 21 bases between them. The CDR3 is 18 residues long. CDR1 and CDR2 (germline): LNHDA, SQIVND (reference sequence). The CDR3 region is CASTPDGREEATNEKLFF. CDR3 nucleotides: TGTGCCAGTACCCCGGACGGCAGGGAGGAGGCAACTAATGAAAAACTGTTTTTT.

This clone came up a few times. The chain has TRBV5-1 and TRBJ1-5, with D unresolved. This CDR3 is built from 14 residues. V lost 0 bases, J lost 0 bases, and 4 bases lay in between. The germline CDR1 and CDR2 sequences are SGHRS and YFSETQ. CDR3 loop: CASSLDGSNQPQHF. CDR3 bases: TGCGCCAGCAGCTTGGACGGTAGCAATCAGCCCCAGCATTTT.

CDR3 protein: CASSYGGGAYEQYF. CDR3 sequence (DNA): TGTGCCAGCAGTTACGGCGGGGGGGCCTACGAGCAGTACTTC. The chain recombines TRBV6-5 with TRBJ2-7, with TRBD2 identical over 9 bases. From germline, CDR1 is MNHEY and CDR2 SVGAGI. The CDR3 length is 14 residues. With 2 bases clipped from V and 2 bases from J, the junction kept 1 base outside the gene matches.

The V gene is TRBV19, the J gene TRBJ2-5; TRBD1 aligns across 8 bases. The CDR3 totals 17 residues. V dropped 6 bases and J dropped 1; count of bases not matched to a gene: 13. Germline CDR1 reads LNHDA; CDR2 reads SQIVND (reference sequence). The CDR3 region is CASSPRTGLFPQETQYF. CDR3 DNA: TGTGCCAGTAGCCCCCGGACAGGGTTATTCCCCCAAGAGACCCAGTACTTC.

In its sample, this clone was seen a few times. The gene calls are TRBV27 and TRBJ2-4; D remains ambiguous. The CDR3 length is 13 residues. Between the trimmed V and J ends, which lost 5 bases and 13 bases, there was a span of 18 bases. Germline V CDR1 and CDR2: MNHEY, SMNVEV (reference sequence). CDR3 in amino acids: CASSRREAWIQYF. The CDR3 DNA reads as TGTGCCAGCAGTCGCCGAGAGGCCTGGATCCAGTACTTC.

The chain has TRBV25-1 and TRBJ1-1, with 7 bases lining up with TRBD1. After removal of 1 base from V and 0 bases from J, the junction contained 8 bases not matched to a gene. The germline V gene encodes CDR1 MGHDK and CDR2 SYGVNS. The CDR3 is made up of 17 amino acids. CDR3 sequence (DNA): TGTGCCAGCAGTGAATGGGGTGCAGGGGGGATGAACACTGAAGCTTTCTTT. This gives the protein CASSEWGAGGMNTEAFF.

This clone was seen a handful of times. This chain uses TRBV5-1 with TRBJ2-5, with TRBD2 matching 7 bases. The CDR3 runs 14 residues. Germline CDR1 reads SGHRS; CDR2 reads YFSETQ. J was trimmed by 2 bases and V by 0 bases; bases with no gene match: 1. The CDR3 nucleotides read TGCGCCAGCAGCTTGGGGGACTATCAAGAGACCCAGTACTTC. This gives the protein CASSLGDYQETQYF.

This chain connects TRBV12-5 to TRBJ2-6; TRBD1 matches 8 bases. Germline CDR1 is LGHNT and CDR2 is FRNRAP. V was clipped by 6 bases and J by 2 bases; unmatched bases: 3. The CDR3 is made up of 15 amino acids. The CDR3 nucleotides read TGTGCTAGTGGCCTACAGGGGGCTGGGGCCAACGTCCTGACTTTC. It yields the protein CASGLQGAGANVLTF.

The chain carries TRBV4-1 and TRBJ2-1, with 7 bases lining up with TRBD1. The germline gives CDR1 MGHRA, CDR2 YSYEKL. The CDR3 covers 17 residues. The V segment lost 0 bases and the J segment 3 bases; nucleotides outside the gene matches: 8. CDR3 residues: CASSQDPDRAGYNEQFF. For the CDR3, the DNA is TGCGCCAGCAGCCAAGATCCAGACAGGGCGGGCTACAATGAGCAGTTCTTC.

The chain employs TRBV6-5 and TRBJ2-6; the D is unclear. The V gene lost 5 bases and the J gene lost 1 base, with 6 bases spanning the gap. The CDR3 length is 14 residues. The V gene's germline CDR1 is MNHEY and CDR2 SVGAGI. The CDR3 nucleotides are TGTGCCAGCAGTATGTCTTCTGGGGCCAACGTCCTGACTTTC. It translates to CASSMSSGANVLTF.

This clone has a single count. The genes are TRBV5-4 and TRBJ1-1; unclear D gene. The CDR3 length is 15 residues. The germline V gene has CDR1 SGHNT and CDR2 YYREEE (reference sequence). Trimming pared 2 bases from V and 1 base from J, leaving 12 bases between. CDR3 loop: CASSLTGNQNTEAFF. The CDR3 DNA is TGTGCCAGCAGCTTAACGGGTAACCAGAACACTGAAGCTTTCTTT. The full variable domain, rest sourced from reference TRBV5-4 and TRBJ1-1, is ETGVTQSPTHLIKTRGQQVTLRCSSQSGHNTVSWYQQALGQGPQFIFQYYREEENGRGNFPPRFSGLQFPNYSSELNVNALELDDSALYLCASSLTGNQNTEAFFGQGTRLTVV.

This clone was seen a single time. For the CDR3, the DNA is TGCGCCAGCAGCTTATTGGCTAGCGGGAGCGATGAGCAGTTCTTC. Translated, it gives CASSLLASGSDEQFF. This rearrangement joins TRBV5-1 to TRBJ2-1, with TRBD2 matching 10 bases. Unmatched junction bases numbered 7, after V lost 2 bases and J lost 8 bases. The CDR3 length is 15 residues. In germline, CDR1 is SGHRS, CDR2 YFSETQ.

This chain uses TRBV25-1 with TRBJ1-1, with TRBD1 matching over 7 bases. This CDR3 spans 13 amino acids. The J segment lost 1 base and the V segment lost 6 bases, leaving 2 bases of the junction unmatched. Germline loops: CDR1 MGHDK, CDR2 SYGVNS. CDR3 sequence reads: CASRDRWNTEAFF. As DNA, the CDR3 is TGTGCCAGCAGGGACAGGTGGAACACTGAAGCTTTCTTT. Complete variable domain (other parts from reference TRBV25-1 and TRBJ1-1): EADIYQTPRYLVIGTGKKITLECSQTMGHDKMYWYQQDPGMELHLIHYSYGVNSTEKGDLSSESTVSRIRTEHFPLTLESARPSHTSQYLCASRDRWNTEAFFGQGTRLTVV.

V is TRBV19 and J is TRBJ1-5; 8 nucleotides match TRBD1. The V gene's germline CDR1 is LNHDA and CDR2 SQIVND (reference sequence). The CDR3 runs 14 residues. V gave up 6 bases and J gave up 9 bases; unmatched junction bases: 10. The CDR3 nucleotides read TGTGCCAGTAGCCGGGGACAGGTTTTACGGCCCCAGCATTTT. It specifies CASSRGQVLRPQHF.

This chain uses TRBV14 with TRBJ2-7; D remains ambiguous. The CDR3 extends over 13 amino acids. CDR1 is SGHDN and CDR2 is FVKESK in the germline V gene. V lost 0 bases to trimming and J lost 6 bases, with 9 bases between them. The CDR3: CASSQELVSEQYV. In nucleotides, the CDR3 is TGTGCCAGCAGCCAAGAGCTAGTCTCCGAGCAGTACGTC.

This chain uses TRBV4-1 with TRBJ2-7, with D tentatively TRBD1 (5 bases). In germline, CDR1 is MGHRA, CDR2 YSYEKL. This CDR3 contains 14 residues. V was pared by 10 bases and J by 3 bases, with 19 bases between. This chain's CDR3 is CATDSPTTFYEQYV. CDR3 coding DNA: TGCGCCACAGACAGTCCTACAACCTTCTACGAGCAGTACGTC.

V and J are TRBV27 and TRBJ2-2; D perhaps matches TRBD2 (5 bases). Trimming took 0 bases from V and 6 from J, leaving 8 bases between them. This CDR3 contains 14 residues. Germline V gene sequence: CDR1 MNHEY, CDR2 SMNVEV (reference sequence). CDR3 protein: CASSLSGSAGELFF. For the CDR3, the DNA is TGTGCCAGCAGTTTATCGGGTAGCGCCGGGGAGCTGTTTTTT.

The V call is TRBV2, the J call TRBJ1-2; D uncertain. The CDR3 covers 11 residues. CDR1 is SNHLY and CDR2 is FYNNEI in the germline V gene. V was pared by 6 bases and J by 6 bases, with 8 bases between. This chain's CDR3 is CASRRTDGYTF. The CDR3 nucleotides are TGTGCCAGCAGGCGGACTGATGGCTACACCTTC. Full variable domain (missing parts from reference TRBV2 and TRBJ1-2): EPEVTQTPSHQVTQMGQEVILRCVPISNHLYFYWYRQILGQKVEFLVSFYNNEISEKSEIFDDQFSVERPDGSNFTLKIRSTKLEDSAMYFCASRRTDGYTFGSGTRLTVV.

The genes are TRBV10-1 and TRBJ2-7; weak D call: TRBD1 (6 bases). The germline CDR1 and CDR2 sequences are WNHNN and SYGVQD (reference sequence). V was pared by 6 bases and J by 4 bases, with 16 bases between. The CDR3 has 14 residues. DNA of the CDR3: TGCGCCAGCAGCTCCGGGACAAGTTATTACGAGCAGTACTTC. Amino acid sequence: CASSSGTSYYEQYF.

The genes are TRBV6-1 and TRBJ1-2, with 8 bases that match TRBD1. The CDR3 runs to 15 residues. From germline, CDR1 is MNHNS and CDR2 SASEGT. After removal of 5 bases from V and 3 bases from J, the junction contained 8 bases not matched to a gene. The CDR3: CASSLDRVVYYGYTF. DNA of the CDR3: TGTGCCAGCAGTTTGGACAGGGTGGTATACTATGGCTACACCTTC.

This chain uses TRBV15 with TRBJ2-7; 8 nucleotides match TRBD1. The CDR3 loop spans 14 amino acids. J gave up 0 bases and V 8 bases, and 6 bases lay outside the gene matches. Germline CDR1 LNHNV, CDR2 YYDKDF (reference sequence). The CDR3 nucleotides read TGTGCCACCTCCCGGGACAGGAGCTCCTACGAGCAGTACTTC. It codes for CATSRDRSSYEQYF. Full variable domain (missing parts from reference TRBV15 and TRBJ2-7): DAMVIQNPRYQVTQFGKPVTLSCSQTLNHNVMYWYQQKSSQAPKLLFHYYDKDFNNEADTPDNFQSRRPNTSFCFLDIRSPGLGDTAMYLCATSRDRSSYEQYFGPGTRLTVT.

This chain uses TRBV5-5 with TRBJ1-1; TRBD1 matches 8 bases. The CDR3 spans 17 residues. Germline V gives CDR1 SGHKS, CDR2 YYEKEE (reference sequence). The junction had 11 bases not matched to a gene; V was cut back by 1 base and J by 3 bases. The CDR3 loop is CASSLTGQGSFDTEAFF. The CDR3 DNA follows: TGTGCCAGCAGCTTGACAGGACAGGGATCTTTCGACACTGAAGCTTTCTTT.

The chain recombines TRBV5-6 with TRBJ1-1, with 10 bases identical to TRBD1. The CDR3 runs to 17 residues. Germline V gene sequence: CDR1 SGHDT, CDR2 YYEEEE. Trimming at V came to 0 bases and at J to 2 bases, leaving 7 bases not matched to a gene. DNA for the CDR3: TGTGCCAGCAGCTTGGCCATGAGGGACAGGGGTAACACTGAAGCTTTCTTT. Translation gives CASSLAMRDRGNTEAFF.

Only a few counts were recorded for this clone. The chain carries TRBV2 and TRBJ1-6; no clear D gene. Germline CDR1 reads SNHLY; CDR2 reads FYNNEI. V gave up 1 base and J gave up 6 bases, with 7 bases separating them. The CDR3 has 14 amino acids. The CDR3 sequence is CASSEGRGNSPLHF. The CDR3 DNA reads as TGTGCCAGCAGTGAAGGTCGGGGTAATTCACCCCTCCACTTT.

The genes are TRBV5-1 and TRBJ1-6; maybe TRBD1 (6 bases). V dropped 1 base and J dropped 5 bases, with 13 bases sitting between them. The CDR3 sequence is 16 residues long. From germline, CDR1 is SGHRS and CDR2 YFSETQ. CDR3 loop: CASSLTAGTNNSPLHF. The CDR3, as DNA: TGCGCCAGCAGCTTGACCGCAGGGACAAATAATTCACCCCTCCACTTT.